The 15 T cell receptor beta chains listed next were all sequenced from one sample in a study of blood T cell repertoires in COVID-19 (dated by TCRdb to about 2020). Receptor libraries were prepared by the immunoSEQ multiplex PCR assay. In its TCRdb copy, this immuneACCESS table keeps in-frame sequences only and misses some clones. Where compared with another copy, unresolved V genes explain less than half of these, and the others have no known cause. In this sample the table shows about 150,000 clones, around four fifths of which occur a single time. The ten most abundant clones make up 6.2% of the sample. Sequenced material: PBMCs or T cells enriched from blood (not recorded which). The source of these receptors is a woman in her 40s who had recovered from COVID-19.

This chain links TRBV7-9 with TRBJ1-6; D is unclear. The CDR3 is made up of 13 amino acids. Germline CDR1 and CDR2: SEHNR and FQNEAQ (reference sequence). Trimming stripped 1 base from V and 7 bases from J, with 5 bases between. The CDR3 loop is CASSLVGNSPLHF. The CDR3 DNA reads TGTGCCAGCAGCTTAGTTGGCAATTCACCCCTCCACTTT.

This chain uses TRBV2 with TRBJ2-1, with D possibly matching TRBD2 (6 bases). V dropped 2 bases and J dropped 6 bases, with 14 bases sitting between them. Germline CDR1 is SNHLY and CDR2 is FYNNEI. The CDR3 runs 15 residues. The CDR3 DNA is TGTGCCAGCAGTGAACGACTAGTCGCGAGCAATGAGCAGTTCTTC. It translates to CASSERLVASNEQFF.

This clone was detected a few times. The rearrangement joins TRBV3-1 (or the pseudogene TRBV3-2) to TRBJ1-1; D not certain. CDR1 and CDR2 from the germline V gene are LGHDT and YNNKEL (reference sequence). The CDR3 sequence is 16 residues long. V lost 2 bases and J 0 bases, leaving 13 bases between the germline ends. The CDR3 nucleotides read TGTGCCAGCAGCCAAAGACGGCCGGGGATGAACACTGAAGCTTTCTTT. It is translated as CASSQRRPGMNTEAFF.

This clone was seen only a few times. V is TRBV2 and J is TRBJ1-4, with D perhaps TRBD1 (6 bases). This CDR3 has 16 amino acids. Germline assignment: CDR1 SNHLY and CDR2 FYNNEI. V lost 7 bases and J lost 0, with 15 bases in between. CDR3 in amino acids: CASNPTSGATNEKLFF. The CDR3, as DNA: TGTGCCAGCAATCCAACGTCAGGGGCAACTAATGAAAAACTGTTTTTT.

This clone was observed a single time. The rearrangement links TRBV10-1 to TRBJ2-3, with no clear D. The germline gives CDR1 WNHNN, CDR2 SYGVQD (reference sequence). V was pared by 0 bases and J by 6 bases, with 7 bases between. This CDR3 has 13 residues. This chain's CDR3 is CASSESRGDTQYF. The CDR3 bases are TGCGCCAGCAGTGAGTCAAGAGGTGATACGCAGTATTTT.

The genes are TRBV5-8 and TRBJ2-3; 15 nucleotides match TRBD2. Germline values: CDR1 SGHTS, CDR2 YDEGEE. CDR3 length equals 17 residues. After removal of 4 bases from V and 4 bases from J, the junction contained 7 bases not matched to a gene. The chain's CDR3 is CASSTWGLAGGSDTQYF. For the CDR3, the DNA is TGTGCCAGCAGCACCTGGGGACTAGCGGGAGGATCAGATACGCAGTATTTT.

V usage is TRBV3-1 (or the pseudogene TRBV3-2) and J usage is TRBJ1-1; D ambiguous. V lost 0 bases and J 6 bases, leaving 5 bases between the germline ends. The CDR3 runs to 12 residues. Germline V gives CDR1 LGHDT, CDR2 YNNKEL (reference sequence). The CDR3 loop is CASSQDHAEAFF. The CDR3 nucleotides are TGTGCCAGCAGCCAAGATCATGCTGAAGCTTTCTTT.

This chain links TRBV19 with TRBJ1-3; TRBD1 is a possible D gene (6 bases). The germline V and J ends were trimmed by 7 bases and 0 bases, with 13 bases remaining between them. The CDR3 is 15 residues long. Germline V lookup: CDR1 LNHDA, CDR2 SQIVND (reference sequence). The DNA of the CDR3 is TGTGCCAGTACTCAGGGACAATCCTCTGGAAACACCATATATTTT. This codes for CASTQGQSSGNTIYF.

Many counts were recorded for this clone. CDR3 nucleotides: TGTGCCTGGAGTCGTCGGGACACCCGGGGCACTGAAGCTTTCTTT. Its translation is CAWSRRDTRGTEAFF. The chain uses TRBV30 and TRBJ1-1, with D perhaps TRBD1 (6 bases). Trimming removed 2 bases at V and 4 bases at J, with 17 bases between. Germline V gene data show CDR1 as GTSNPN and CDR2 as SVGIG (reference sequence). The CDR3 loop spans 15 amino acids.

The genes are TRBV7-8 and TRBJ2-1; maybe TRBD2 (7 bases). Deletions cut 10 bases from V and 2 bases from J, with 15 bases between. Germline-derived CDR1 and CDR2 are SGHVS and FQNEAQ. The CDR3 contains 14 residues. CDR3 amino acids: CAIIPGGPYNEQFF. The CDR3 DNA is TGTGCCATCATCCCCGGGGGGCCCTACAATGAGCAGTTCTTC.

In this sample, this clone turned up a few times. The CDR3 region is CASSVERSRDTEAFF. The CDR3 region has the DNA TGTGCCAGCAGTGTAGAGCGGTCGCGGGACACTGAAGCTTTCTTT. The J gene is TRBJ1-1, the V gene TRBV2; D is ambiguous. Trimming removed 4 bases at V and 3 bases at J, with 15 bases between. Germline V lookup: CDR1 SNHLY, CDR2 FYNNEI. The CDR3 covers 15 residues.

This clone was counted at least ten times. V is TRBV4-1 and J is TRBJ1-4; D is unresolved. Germline V gene data show CDR1 as MGHRA and CDR2 as YSYEKL. The length of the CDR3 is 17 residues. V lost 2 bases, J lost 2 bases, and 15 bases lay in between. DNA for the CDR3: TGCGCCAGCAGCCAAAGGGCGGGGTCTGGGACTAATGAAAAACTGTTTTTT. It translates to CASSQRAGSGTNEKLFF.

This chain links TRBV5-6 with TRBJ2-5, with a tentative D call TRBD2 (5 bases). Trimming removed 3 bases from V and 5 bases from J, with 5 bases in between. There are 11 residues in the CDR3. Germline V gene data show CDR1 as SGHDT and CDR2 as YYEEEE. The CDR3 loop reads CASSSGETQYF. CDR3 nucleotide sequence: TGTGCCAGCAGCTCGGGGGAGACCCAGTACTTC.

This chain links TRBV18 with TRBJ1-6, with 9 nucleotides matching TRBD1. V lost 8 bases, J lost 6 bases, and 2 bases stayed unmatched. CDR1 is KGHSH and CDR2 is LQKENI in the germline V gene. The CDR3 is made up of 13 amino acids. The CDR3 sequence is CASRTGANSPLHF. The CDR3 bases are TGTGCCAGCCGGACAGGGGCTAATTCACCCCTCCACTTT.

This clone turned up a few times. The chain recombines TRBV7-9 with TRBJ2-5; 16 nucleotides line up with TRBD2. The J segment lost 4 bases and the V segment lost 6 bases, leaving 11 bases of the junction unmatched. Germline V lookup: CDR1 SEHNR, CDR2 FQNEAQ (reference sequence). The CDR3 sequence is 18 residues long. The CDR3 region has the DNA TGTGCCAGCAGTATCGGGACTAGCGGGAGGGTGATTACAGAGACCCAGTACTTC. It translates to CASSIGTSGRVITETQYF.